This T cell receptor (beta chain) derives from a study of T cells in Graves' hyperthyroidism and ophthalmopathy. At the level of the study: Peripheral blood collection took place at initial diagnosis, before any treatment. Study-wide results and limits: Classification by a 13 V-J model distinguished ophthalmopathy from stable hyperthyroidism. With a median lead of around 6.7 months before onset, the model predicted ophthalmopathy.

Of note for this clonotype: Its antigen remains unknown.

The length of the CDR3 is 14 residues. Trimming pared 0 bases from V and 0 bases from J, leaving 2 bases between. CDR1 LGHDT and CDR2 YNNKEL come from the germline V gene (reference sequence). What was amplified from RNA transcripts were TCR beta CDR3 regions. The TCR CDR3 was amplified in a first-round RT-PCR using the HTBI primer set. One entry per CDR3 protein, called by TCRdb with MiXCR from the multiplex PCR reads. This table has under 350,000 distinct CDR3 sequences, 15% to 20% appearing once. This chain connects TRBV3-1 to TRBJ1-4; D ambiguous. The sample comprised blood. The origin of this receptor is a woman in her 50s with Graves' hyperthyroidism. CDR3 residues: CASSQDATNEKLFF. As DNA, the CDR3 is TGTGCCAGCAGCCAAGACGCAACTAATGAAAAACTGTTTTTT. Drawing the rest from reference TRBV3-1 and TRBJ1-4, the complete variable domain is DTAVSQTPKYLVTQMGNDKSIKCEQNLGHDTMYWYKQDSKKFLKIMFSYNNKELIINETVPNRFSPKSPDKAHLNLHINSLELGDSAVYFCASSQDATNEKLFFGSGTQLSVL.